The T cell receptor (beta chain) under discussion was sequenced for a study of blood T cell repertoires in COVID-19. Trimming took off 0 bases at V and 1 base at J, with 10 bases between the two ends. The CDR3 has 16 residues. Looked up from germline, CDR1 is MRHNA and CDR2 is SNTAGT. Data came from immunoSEQ multiplex PCR; TCRdb stores just in-frame clones and leaves some out. The table has more than 95,000 clones, around 85% seen once. V usage is TRBV6-4 and J usage is TRBJ2-1, with D perhaps TRBD2 (6 bases). The clonotype originates from a woman over 75 with COVID-19, enrolled during active disease. The material sequenced was peripheral blood. The DNA of the CDR3 is TGTGCCAGCAGTGACTCGTTCAGCGGGTCCTACAATGAGCAGTTCTTC. Protein: CASSDSFSGSYNEQFF.